This T cell receptor (beta chain) came from a study of blood T cells in healthy people across ages. General observations from the study: The fall in TCR beta diversity per million T cells was roughly linear with age.

Sample-barcoded 5' priming and a J-beta primer mix drove a second PCR of roughly 6 to 12 cycles. A 12-random-nucleotide template-switch adaptor tagged each cDNA molecule. MiXCR was run by TCRdb on the 5' RACE reads, yielding one entry per CDR3 protein. The table lists over 1,500,000 distinct CDR3 sequences, about 50% of them singletons. This clonotype has ten or more counts. The antigen is not known. Each sample had at least 6.5 million PBMCs isolated. V was pared by 6 bases and J by 0 bases, with 4 bases of the junction left unmatched. CDR1 SGHAT and CDR2 FQNNGV come from the germline V gene. The CDR3 extends over 14 amino acids.

The sequenced material came from blood. This receptor was taken from a middle-aged woman in good health. This rearrangement joins TRBV11-2 to TRBJ2-5, with 7 nucleotides matching TRBD1. CDR3 region: CASSPTGNQETQYF. CDR3 nucleotides: TGTGCCAGCAGTCCGACAGGGAACCAAGAGACCCAGTACTTC. The full variable domain, completed using reference TRBV11-2 and TRBJ2-5, is EAGVAQSPRYKIIEKRQSVAFWCNPISGHATLYWYQQILGQGPKLLIQFQNNGVVDDSQLPKDRFSAERLKGVDSTLKIQPAKLEDSAVYLCASSPTGNQETQYFGPGTRLLVL.